The rows below give T cell receptor beta chains drawn from one sample of a study of vaccination and CD4 T cells after COVID-19. These TCRs are of unknown antigen specificity. TCRdb ran MiXCR on the PCR reads and lists one entry per CDR3 protein. The sample has about 15,000 distinct CDR3 sequences, roughly a third seen once. This specimen consisted of CD4+ T cells from blood, cultured in vitro, obtained after SARS-CoV-2 vaccination. The origin of the receptors is a human donor who had recovered from COVID-19. Both conserved end residues are part of each CDR3. A D gene is named only where the DNA matches it firmly. A row's size may be missing; if present it is once, few, many or a size class.

V gene	clone size	J gene	D gene	CDR3 DNA	CDR3 protein
TRBV19	NA	TRBJ1-2	TRBD1	TGTGCCTGCCTCACCGGAGGGACAGGGGGCTATGGCTACACCTTC	CACLTGGTGGYGYTF
TRBV20-1	NA	TRBJ1-5	TRBD1	TGCAGTGCTGAGGTGGGGACAGGGGGTCAGCCCCAGCATTTT	CSAEVGTGGQPQHF
TRBV2	NA	TRBJ2-7	NA	TGTGCCAGCAGGCCAAGAGGGGGGGGTACCTACGAGCAGTACTTC	CASRPRGGGTYEQYF
TRBV7-9	NA	TRBJ1-2	NA	TGTGCCAGCAGCTCCTACCGTACGACGGATTATGGCTACACCTTC	CASSSYRTTDYGYTF
TRBV4-2	NA	TRBJ1-4	TRBD1	TGTGCCAGCACCCAGGGGGGGGCTGCAACTAATGAAAAACTGTTTTTT	CASTQGGAATNEKLFF
TRBV7-2	NA	TRBJ1-3	NA	TGTGCCAGCAGCTTATTCACCCAGGGAAACACCATATATTTT	CASSLFTQGNTIYF
TRBV7-9	NA	TRBJ1-1	TRBD1	TGTGCCAGCAGCTCAGACAGGGGGGAAAACACTGAAGCTTTCTTT	CASSSDRGENTEAFF
TRBV7-2	few	TRBJ2-2	TRBD2	TGTGCCAGCAGCTTAGGACTAGCGGGAGGGCGGAGCGGGGAGCTGTTTTTT	CASSLGLAGGRSGELFF
TRBV7-9	few	TRBJ2-2	TRBD1	TGTGCCAGCAGCGAGACAGGGGTCACCGGGGAGCTGTTTTTT	CASSETGVTGELFF
TRBV24-1	NA	TRBJ1-1	TRBD1	TGTGCCACCAGTGACCCGGGACAGGTCGCAGCTTTCTTT	CATSDPGQVAAFF
TRBV28	NA	TRBJ2-3	TRBD1	TGTGCCAGCAGTTCCCAGTACCGGGACAGGAGAGATACGCAGTATTTT	CASSSQYRDRRDTQYF